This TCR beta chain stems from a study of blood T cell repertoires in COVID-19. Trimming cost V 5 bases and J 3 bases; bases outside gene matches: 5. The CDR3 extends over 13 amino acids. The germline V gene has CDR1 SGHRS and CDR2 YFSETQ. Sequencing was performed with immunoSEQ multiplex PCR; in TCRdb, only in-frame clones are kept and a portion is missing. The repertoire holds approximately 400,000 clones, with approximately 89% as singletons. Sequencing was carried out using peripheral blood. This chain joins TRBV5-1 and TRBJ2-7; 7 nucleotides align to TRBD2. The clonotype was recovered from a woman between 50 and 59 years old with COVID-19, enrolled during active disease. This CDR3 is CASRPSGVYEQYF. As DNA, the CDR3 is TGCGCCAGCAGACCTAGCGGTGTCTACGAGCAGTACTTC. The full variable domain, rest sourced from reference TRBV5-1 and TRBJ2-7, is KAGVTQTPRYLIKTRGQQVTLSCSPISGHRSVSWYQQTPGQGLQFLFEYFSETQRNKGNFPGRFSGRQFSNSRSEMNVSTLELGDSALYLCASRPSGVYEQYFGPGTRLTVT.